Below, 2 T cell receptor beta chains from the same sample are listed, as sequenced in a study of control samples from healthy donors and cancer patients. Produced via immunoSEQ multiplex PCR; TCRdb's table is partial and in-frame only. The table includes over 150,000 clones, approximately 94% detected once. Sequencing was done on a sample of blood. The receptors come from a man younger than 40 in good health.

V gene TRBV2 combines with J gene TRBJ1-5; D is unresolved. The CDR3 spans 13 residues. Per germline, CDR1 SNHLY and CDR2 FYNNEI. The V end lost 7 bases, the J end lost 3 bases, and 10 bases lay between the germline ends. The CDR3 spells CASIEVPNQPQHF. CDR3 DNA sequence: TGTGCCAGCATCGAGGTACCCAATCAGCCCCAGCATTTT.

The rearrangement uses TRBV6-8 and TRBJ2-7; a weak D match, TRBD2 (5 bases). Between the trimmed V and J ends, which lost 0 bases and 3 bases, there was a span of 24 bases. The CDR3 runs to 19 residues. In germline, CDR1 is MNHGY, CDR2 SAAAGT. CDR3 protein: CASSYSNWVLCAGDYEQYF. The DNA of the CDR3 is TGTGCCAGCAGTTACTCGAATTGGGTGCTATGCGCCGGGGACTACGAGCAGTACTTC.